This TCR beta chain was profiled in a study of blood T cell repertoires in COVID-19. In the study overall: The origin of the acute and convalescent COVID-19 samples was the United States, Italy and Spain. Sources were T cells, B-cell-depleted T cells, or PBMCs; the material itself was cDNA or gDNA.

The ends were cut back, 6 bases at V and 2 bases at J, with 16 bases in the middle. The CDR3 consists of 15 residues. Germline V gene lookup returns CDR1 MDHEN and CDR2 SYDVKM. Original analysis: Researchers report that nucleated cell counts were estimated from reference gene primer amplification. Generated by immunoSEQ multiplex PCR, the TCRdb table keeps only in-frame clones and is missing some. V, J and clone size are those of that table, while D and trimming were read from the DNA. The sample has around 20,000 clones, over 65% seen once. The chain links TRBV28 to TRBJ1-2; a possible D gene is TRBD1 (6 bases). Sequenced input: peripheral blood. The receptor's source is a human donor in a cohort sampled during active COVID-19. CDR3 nucleotide sequence: TGTGCCAGCAGGTTACAGGGTCGAACGAACTATGGCTACACCTTC. It specifies CASRLQGRTNYGYTF.